The entry that follows covers one T cell receptor beta chain sequence. Its antigen remains undetermined. There are no base qualities to consult, and no much larger clone falls within one base. The entry originates in a study of blood T cell repertoires in COVID-19 (dated by TCRdb to 2018 to 2020). In the study overall: Collaborator samples came from the United States, Italy and Spain and covered acute and convalescent phases of COVID-19. The samples were drawn from two sources: the first 160 participants of the ongoing ImmuneRACE study, and 1,000 to 1,500 subjects contributed by 6 global collaborators. The repertoires were made available in a free public database intended to serve as a resource for research on the immune response to SARS-CoV-2. Sample metadata almost always included a de-identified subject ID, COVID-19 status, age in years and sex. Where available, HLA class I and class II types were taken from metadata supplied by the sample provider and were not determined by assay-based typing. The dataset comprised deeply sampled blood TCRbeta repertoires from subjects exposed to, actively infected with, or recovered from COVID-19. The prospective study material was composed of cDNA or gDNA derived from T cells, B-cell-depleted T cells, or PBMCs.

Whole blood was collected in K2EDTA tubes by collaborating institutions according to the institutions' own protocols. For TCRbeta analysis, collaborators shipped samples in one of three forms: frozen whole blood, isolated PBMCs, or DNA extracted from either of those sample types. The research as a whole found: The quantity of clinical and demographic metadata differed by source and by participant and was supplied without curation.

The immunoSEQ Assay, a bias-controlled multiplex PCR, was used to amplify TCRbeta CDR3 regions from genomic DNA. Per the source publication's procedure: The number of nucleated cells in each sample was estimated by amplification of reference gene primers within the assay. To quantify the absolute abundance of each unique TCRbeta CDR3 rearrangement, sequence reads were collapsed and filtered. Productive Simpson clonality was computed per sample as the square root of Simpson's diversity index over productive rearrangements. Entries here come from immuneACCESS through TCRdb and include only in-frame sequences with V and J called. Some clones fail to appear in such tables; in the studies checked, an unresolved V gene covers under half of the shortfall, and the cause of the remainder is unknown. V, J and clone size are taken as reported in that table, and D and trimming were inferred from the DNA itself. This sample lists over 45,000 clones; about 80% were detected once. The ten largest make up 22% of the sample.

The sequencing sample was made of peripheral blood. The sequence was obtained from a man in his fifties or sixties with active or convalescent COVID-19.

Here the CDR3 is given as CASSPGTGSSTGELFF. At the DNA level, the sequence is TGTGCCAGCAGCCCGGGGACAGGGTCTAGCACCGGGGAGCTGTTTTTT. This chain joins TRBV7-9 to TRBJ2-2, with TRBD1 identical over 9 junction bases. Taken from the germline V gene (reference sequence), the CDR1 and CDR2 loops are SEHNR and FQNEAQ. Germline trimming: 5 bases from V, 4 bases from J; junction bases outside gene matches: 8. Inclusive of the bounding cysteine and phenylalanine, the CDR3 is 16 residues long. Left in the record is the CDR3 DNA by itself, 48 bases read in frame from the first base.